This T cell receptor (beta chain) derives from a study of blood T cell repertoires in COVID-19. Study at large: Sites in the United States, Italy and Spain provided acute and convalescent COVID-19 samples.

Clones were read by immunoSEQ multiplex PCR, and TCRdb kept only the in-frame ones, dropping some. The sample carries 110,000 to 150,000 clones, 85% to 90% recorded once. Germline values: CDR1 SGHTA, CDR2 FQGNSA. The CDR3 extends over 17 amino acids. J gave up 7 bases and V 1 base, and 6 bases lay outside the gene matches. The chain combines TRBV7-2 with TRBJ2-5; 16 bases are a match to TRBD2. The material sequenced was peripheral blood. This TCR was recovered from a woman aged 55-70 years with active COVID-19. CDR3: CASSLVGTSGRGVTQYF. CDR3 bases: TGTGCCAGCAGCTTAGTCGGGACTAGCGGGAGGGGTGTGACCCAGTACTTC. Using reference TRBV7-2 and TRBJ2-5 for the parts outside the CDR3, the full variable domain is GAGVSQSPSNKVTEKGKDVELRCDPISGHTALYWYRQSLGQGLEFLIYFQGNSAPDKSGLPSDRFSAERTGGSVSTLTIQRTQQEDSAVYLCASSLVGTSGRGVTQYFGPGTRLLVL.